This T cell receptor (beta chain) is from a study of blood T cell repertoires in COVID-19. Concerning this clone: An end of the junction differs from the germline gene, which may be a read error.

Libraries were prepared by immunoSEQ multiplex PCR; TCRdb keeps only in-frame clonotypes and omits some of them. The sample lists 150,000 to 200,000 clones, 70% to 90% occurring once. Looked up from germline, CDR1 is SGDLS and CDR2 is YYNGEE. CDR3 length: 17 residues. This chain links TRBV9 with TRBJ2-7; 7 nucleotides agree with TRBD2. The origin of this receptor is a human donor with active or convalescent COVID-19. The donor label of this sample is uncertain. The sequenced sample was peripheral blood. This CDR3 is CTSSVGPGWRGSYEQYF. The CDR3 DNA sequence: TGTACCAGCAGCGTAGGACCCGGCTGGCGGGGGTCCTACGAGCAGTACTTC.